The next 8 T cell receptor beta chains were all read from a single sample in a study of blood T cell repertoires in COVID-19. Sequencing used immunoSEQ multiplex PCR; TCRdb keeps in-frame clones, though not all of them. This sample has 200,000 or so clones; roughly four fifths occur once, and the top ten carry 1.3%. The sequencing input was PBMCs or T cells enriched from blood (not recorded which). These TCRs come from a middle-aged woman with acute COVID-19.

The genes are TRBV11-2 and TRBJ2-4, with 9 bases identical to TRBD2. Per germline, CDR1 SGHAT and CDR2 FQNNGV. The CDR3 spans 19 residues. Germline trimming cut 5 bases from V and 0 bases from J; bases unmatched to any gene: 14. CDR3 sequence reads: CASSPRGAGGLQAKNIQYF. CDR3 in DNA: TGTGCCAGCAGCCCCCGAGGAGCGGGGGGCCTACAAGCCAAAAACATTCAGTACTTC.

This sequence joins TRBV6-4 and TRBJ2-3; 12 nucleotides line up with TRBD2. The CDR3 extends over 15 amino acids. Trimming took 6 bases from V and 1 from J; bases not matched to a gene: 2. The germline CDR1 and CDR2 sequences are MRHNA and SNTAGT. CDR3 in amino acids: CASSRLAGGTDTQYF. In DNA form, the CDR3 reads TGTGCCAGCAGCAGACTAGCGGGGGGCACAGATACGCAGTATTTT.

This sequence joins TRBV7-9 and TRBJ2-1; 9 positions agree with TRBD2. There are 16 residues in the CDR3. Looked up from germline, CDR1 is SEHNR and CDR2 is FQNEAQ (reference sequence). V was clipped by 5 bases and J by 4 bases; unmatched bases: 9. The chain's CDR3 is CASSPKREDVYNEQFF. CDR3 DNA: TGTGCCAGCAGCCCCAAGCGGGAGGACGTATACAATGAGCAGTTCTTC.

The chain has TRBV5-6 and TRBJ1-3; 9 positions match TRBD1. The CDR3 extends over 14 amino acids. CDR1 and CDR2 (germline): SGHDT, YYEEEE. The V and J ends lost 4 bases and 8 bases, in that order; junction bases with no gene match: 7. The CDR3 sequence is CASSLTGGSDTIYF. The CDR3 DNA reads TGTGCCAGCAGCCTGACAGGGGGGTCGGACACCATATATTTT.

This chain uses TRBV6-5 with TRBJ1-6; 8 nucleotides match TRBD1. Trimming took 8 bases from V and 0 from J; bases not matched to a gene: 3. This CDR3 has 15 amino acids. Germline V gene data show CDR1 as MNHEY and CDR2 as SVGAGI. CDR3 sequence reads: CASYRGSSYNSPLHF. In DNA form, the CDR3 reads TGTGCCAGCTACAGGGGGAGCTCCTATAATTCACCCCTCCACTTT.

This clone has ten or more counts. J is TRBJ2-5 and V is TRBV10-3, with D possibly matching TRBD2 (6 bases). The germline CDR1 and CDR2 sequences are ENHRY and SYGVKD. V was trimmed by 1 base and J by 5 bases, leaving 14 bases between them. CDR3 length: 15 residues. Here the CDR3 DNA reads TGTGCCATCAGTGAGTTAGGGACTTTAGGGGAGACCCAGTACTTC. This gives the protein CAISELGTLGETQYF.

The sample holds one count of this clone. This chain links TRBV27 with TRBJ1-5; no reliable D call. Germline CDR1 is MNHEY and CDR2 is SMNVEV (reference sequence). V gave up 6 bases and J gave up 6 bases, with 15 bases separating them. The CDR3 length is 14 residues. The CDR3, as DNA: TGTGCCAGCAGCACAAACCCCGGAGGTCAGCCCCAGCATTTT. The encoded protein is CASSTNPGGQPQHF.

The J gene is TRBJ1-1, the V gene TRBV15; D is undetermined. Germline assignment: CDR1 LNHNV and CDR2 YYDKDF (reference sequence). V lost 1 base, J lost 4 bases, and 4 bases lay in between. The CDR3 loop spans 12 amino acids. The CDR3 DNA reads TGTGCCACCAGCAGAGTGAGCACTGAAGCTTTCTTT. Translation gives CATSRVSTEAFF.